This T cell receptor (beta chain) was captured in a study of T cells in Graves' hyperthyroidism and ophthalmopathy. Trimming pared 1 base from V and 6 bases from J, leaving 9 bases between. CDR3 size: 14 residues. Germline V lookup: CDR1 SGHNT, CDR2 YENEEA. This clonotype was counted ten times or more. RNA transcripts provided the source from which TCR beta CDR3 regions were amplified. With the HTBI primer set, the TCR CDR3 went through a first round of RT-PCR. TCRdb itself ran the multiplex PCR reads through MiXCR, one entry per CDR3 protein. The sample has around 350,000 distinct CDR3 sequences, about 18% seen once; the top ten hold 3.7%. Across 18 months, stable Graves' hyperthyroidism was marked by no progression to ophthalmopathy.

The material sequenced was blood. This receptor was taken from a woman aged 18-30 years with Graves' hyperthyroidism. This rearrangement joins TRBV11-3 to TRBJ2-2; maybe TRBD1 (6 bases). As DNA, the CDR3 is TGTGCCAGCAGCTTAGGTCCAGGGGCCGGGGAGCTGTTTTTT. Translated, it gives CASSLGPGAGELFF.